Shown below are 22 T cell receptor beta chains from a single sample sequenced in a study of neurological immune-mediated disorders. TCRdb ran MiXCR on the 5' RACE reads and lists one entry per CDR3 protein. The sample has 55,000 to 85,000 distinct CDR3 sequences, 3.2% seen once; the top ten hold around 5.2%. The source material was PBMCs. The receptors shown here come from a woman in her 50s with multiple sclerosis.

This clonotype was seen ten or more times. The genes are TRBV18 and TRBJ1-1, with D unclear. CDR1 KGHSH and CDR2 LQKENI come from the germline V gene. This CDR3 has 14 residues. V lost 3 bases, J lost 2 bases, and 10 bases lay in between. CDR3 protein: CASSPHAENTEAFF. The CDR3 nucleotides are TGTGCCAGCTCACCTCATGCCGAAAACACTGAAGCTTTCTTT. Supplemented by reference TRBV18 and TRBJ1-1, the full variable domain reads NAGVMQNPRHLVRRRGQEARLRCSPMKGHSHVYWYRQLPEEGLKFMVYLQKENIIDESGMPKERFSAEFPKEGPSILRIQQVVRGDSAAYFCASSPHAENTEAFFGQGTRLTVV.

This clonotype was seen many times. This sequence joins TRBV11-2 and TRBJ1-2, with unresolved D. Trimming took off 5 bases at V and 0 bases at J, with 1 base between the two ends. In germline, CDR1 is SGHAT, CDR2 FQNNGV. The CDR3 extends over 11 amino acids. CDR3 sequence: CASSPNYGYTF. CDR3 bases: TGTGCCAGCAGCCCTAACTATGGCTACACCTTC.

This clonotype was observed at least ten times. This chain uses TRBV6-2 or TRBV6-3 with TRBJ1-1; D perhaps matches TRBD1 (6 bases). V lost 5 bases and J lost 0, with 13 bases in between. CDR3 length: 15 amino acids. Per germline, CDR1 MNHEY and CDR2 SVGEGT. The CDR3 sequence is CASSPGGHMNTEAFF. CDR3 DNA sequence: TGTGCCAGCAGTCCTGGGGGGCATATGAACACTGAAGCTTTCTTT.

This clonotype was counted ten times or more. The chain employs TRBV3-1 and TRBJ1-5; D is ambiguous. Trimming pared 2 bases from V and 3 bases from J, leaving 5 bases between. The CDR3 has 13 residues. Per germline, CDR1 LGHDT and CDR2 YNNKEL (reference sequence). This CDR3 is CASSQMNNQPQHF. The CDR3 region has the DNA TGTGCCAGCAGCCAAATGAACAATCAGCCCCAGCATTTT.

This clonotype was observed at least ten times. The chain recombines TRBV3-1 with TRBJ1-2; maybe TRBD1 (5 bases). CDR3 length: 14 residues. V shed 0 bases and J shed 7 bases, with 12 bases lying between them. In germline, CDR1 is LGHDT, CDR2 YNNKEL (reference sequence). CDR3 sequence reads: CASSQDPQGSGYTF. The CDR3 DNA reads TGTGCCAGCAGCCAAGATCCCCAGGGTAGTGGCTACACCTTC.

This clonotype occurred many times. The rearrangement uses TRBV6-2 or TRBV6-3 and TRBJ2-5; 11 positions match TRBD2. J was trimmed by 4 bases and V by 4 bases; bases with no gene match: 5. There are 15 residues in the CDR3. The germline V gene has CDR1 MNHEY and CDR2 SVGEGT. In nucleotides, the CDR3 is TGTGCCAGCAGTTCTCCACTAGCGGGAGTAGAGACCCAGTACTTC. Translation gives CASSSPLAGVETQYF.

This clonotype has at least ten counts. The CDR3 protein is CSAFPPAGGPMDEQFF. CDR3 DNA sequence: TGCAGTGCTTTCCCACCAGCGGGGGGGCCGATGGATGAGCAGTTCTTC. This chain connects TRBV20-1 to TRBJ2-1, with 10 bases fitting TRBD2. V lost 5 bases to trimming and J lost 8 bases; unmatched junction nucleotides: 15. The CDR3 extends over 16 amino acids. The V gene's germline CDR1 is DFQATT and CDR2 SNEGSKA (reference sequence).

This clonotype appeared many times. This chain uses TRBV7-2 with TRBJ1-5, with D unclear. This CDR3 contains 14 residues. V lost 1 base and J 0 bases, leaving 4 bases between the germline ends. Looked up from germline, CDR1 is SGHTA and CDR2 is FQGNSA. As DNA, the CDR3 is TGTGCCAGCAGCTTAGTCGATAGCAATCAGCCCCAGCATTTT. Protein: CASSLVDSNQPQHF.

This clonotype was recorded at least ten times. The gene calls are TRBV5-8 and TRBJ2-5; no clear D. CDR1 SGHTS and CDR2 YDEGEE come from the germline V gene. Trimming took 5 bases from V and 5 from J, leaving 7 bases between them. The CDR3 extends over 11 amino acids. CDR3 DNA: TGTGCCAGCAGAGAAGGGGAGACCCAGTACTTC. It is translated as CASREGETQYF.

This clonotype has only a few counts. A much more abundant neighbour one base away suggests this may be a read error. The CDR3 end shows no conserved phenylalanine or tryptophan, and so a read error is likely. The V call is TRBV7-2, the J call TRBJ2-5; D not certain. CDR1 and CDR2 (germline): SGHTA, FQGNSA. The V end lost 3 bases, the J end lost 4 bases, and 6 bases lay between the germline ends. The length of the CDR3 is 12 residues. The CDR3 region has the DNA TGTGCCAGCAGCTTGAGTGTAGAGACCCAGTACTGC. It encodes CASSLSVETQYC.

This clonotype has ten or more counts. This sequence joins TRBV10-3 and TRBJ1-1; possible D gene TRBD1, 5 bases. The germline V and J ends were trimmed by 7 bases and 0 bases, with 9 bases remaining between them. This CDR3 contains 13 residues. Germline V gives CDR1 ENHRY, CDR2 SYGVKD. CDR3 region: CAITSGLNTEAFF. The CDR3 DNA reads TGTGCCATCACTTCGGGGCTGAACACTGAAGCTTTCTTT.

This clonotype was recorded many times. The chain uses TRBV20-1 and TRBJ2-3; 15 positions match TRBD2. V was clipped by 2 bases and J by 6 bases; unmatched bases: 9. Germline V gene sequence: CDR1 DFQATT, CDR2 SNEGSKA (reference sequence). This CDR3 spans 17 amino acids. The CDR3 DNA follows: TGCAGTGCTAGAACTGGACTAGCGGGGGGGCGAAGGGATACGCAGTATTTT. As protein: CSARTGLAGGRRDTQYF.

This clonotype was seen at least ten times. The CDR3 protein is CASSLGVSGVAFF. CDR3 in DNA: TGTGCCAGCAGCTTAGGAGTTTCGGGGGTAGCTTTCTTT. The V and J genes are TRBV7-9 and TRBJ1-1, with D perhaps matching TRBD1 (5 bases). The CDR3 length is 13 residues. CDR1 is SEHNR, CDR2 FQNEAQ, per germline (reference sequence). Trimming left V 1 base short and J 10 bases short, with 13 bases between.

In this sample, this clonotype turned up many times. This chain's CDR3 is CSAPGLAGGPRPEQYF. The CDR3 coding sequence is TGCAGTGCTCCGGGACTAGCGGGAGGGCCGCGGCCCGAGCAGTACTTC. This chain links TRBV20-1 with TRBJ2-7, with 16 bases matching TRBD2. The CDR3 totals 16 residues. The V gene end was trimmed by 5 bases and the J gene end by 6 bases; junction bases not matched to a gene: 10. The germline CDR1 and CDR2 sequences are DFQATT and SNEGSKA (reference sequence).

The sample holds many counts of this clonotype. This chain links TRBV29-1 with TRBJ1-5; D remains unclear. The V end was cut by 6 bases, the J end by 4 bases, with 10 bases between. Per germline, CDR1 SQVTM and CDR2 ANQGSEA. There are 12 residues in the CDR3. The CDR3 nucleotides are TGCAGCGTCCAAAAGGGAAATCAGCCCCAGCATTTT. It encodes CSVQKGNQPQHF.

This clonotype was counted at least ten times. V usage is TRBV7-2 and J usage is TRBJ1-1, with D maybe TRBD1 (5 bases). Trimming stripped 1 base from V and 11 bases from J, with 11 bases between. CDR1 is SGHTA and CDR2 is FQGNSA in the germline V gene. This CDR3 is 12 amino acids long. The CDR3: CASSLGRAVAFF. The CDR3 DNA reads TGTGCCAGCAGCTTAGGCAGGGCGGTGGCTTTCTTT.

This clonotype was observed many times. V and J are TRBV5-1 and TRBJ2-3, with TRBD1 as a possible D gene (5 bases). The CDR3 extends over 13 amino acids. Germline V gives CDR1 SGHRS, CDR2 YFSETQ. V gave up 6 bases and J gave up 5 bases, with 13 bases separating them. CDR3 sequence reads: CASTQGGEDTQYF. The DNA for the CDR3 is TGCGCCAGCACCCAGGGTGGAGAAGATACGCAGTATTTT.

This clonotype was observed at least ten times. CDR3: CASSAGFSYNEQFF. CDR3 sequence (DNA): TGTGCCAGCAGTGCAGGATTCTCCTACAATGAGCAGTTCTTC. The chain links TRBV2 to TRBJ2-1; D uncertain. The CDR3 has 14 amino acids. The germline CDR1 and CDR2 sequences are SNHLY and FYNNEI. With 4 bases removed from V and 0 bases from J, the gap between germline ends came to 7 bases. The full variable domain, in which reference TRBV2 and TRBJ2-1 provide the parts outside the CDR3, is EPEVTQTPSHQVTQMGQEVILRCVPISNHLYFYWYRQILGQKVEFLVSFYNNEISEKSEIFDDQFSVERPDGSNFTLKIRSTKLEDSAMYFCASSAGFSYNEQFFGPGTRLTVL.

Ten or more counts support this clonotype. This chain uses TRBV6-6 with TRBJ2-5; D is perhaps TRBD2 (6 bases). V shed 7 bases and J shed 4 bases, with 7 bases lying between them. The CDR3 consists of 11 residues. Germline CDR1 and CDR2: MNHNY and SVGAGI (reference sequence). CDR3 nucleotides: TGTGCCAGCACAGCGGGAGAGACCCAGTACTTC. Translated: CASTAGETQYF.

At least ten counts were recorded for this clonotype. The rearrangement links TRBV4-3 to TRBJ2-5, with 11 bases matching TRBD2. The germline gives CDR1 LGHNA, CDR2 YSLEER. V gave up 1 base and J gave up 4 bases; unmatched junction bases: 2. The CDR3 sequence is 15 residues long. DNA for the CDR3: TGCGCCAGCAGCCAAGTAGCGGGGGGGGTAGAGACCCAGTACTTC. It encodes CASSQVAGGVETQYF.

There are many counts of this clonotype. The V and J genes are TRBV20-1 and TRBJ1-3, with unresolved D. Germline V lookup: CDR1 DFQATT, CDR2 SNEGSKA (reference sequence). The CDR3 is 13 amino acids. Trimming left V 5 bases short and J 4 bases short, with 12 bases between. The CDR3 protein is CSAPEPPGNTIYF. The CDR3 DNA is TGCAGTGCTCCGGAGCCCCCCGGAAACACCATATATTTT.

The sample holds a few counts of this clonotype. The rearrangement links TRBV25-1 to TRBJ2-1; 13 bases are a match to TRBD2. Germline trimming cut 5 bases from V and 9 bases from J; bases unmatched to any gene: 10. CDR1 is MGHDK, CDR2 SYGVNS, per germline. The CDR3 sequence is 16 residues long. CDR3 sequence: CASSTLGTSGMFEQFF. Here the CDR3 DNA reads TGTGCCAGCAGTACCCTCGGGACTAGCGGGATGTTTGAGCAGTTCTTC.